This is a list of T cell receptor beta chains from one sample in a study of cytomegalovirus exposure and HLA in healthy donors. Clones were read by immunoSEQ multiplex PCR, and TCRdb kept only the in-frame ones, dropping some. Here the sample spans roughly 90,000 clones, 85% being singletons. Sequencing was done on a sample of PBMCs. Receptors originate from a man younger than 35 in good health and CMV-seropositive. Both conserved end residues are part of each CDR3. Each record gives: J gene, CDR3 length, D gene, clone size, V gene, CDR3 protein, CDR3 DNA. A D gene is named only where the DNA matches it firmly. Clone size is shown for a subset of rows, as once, few, many or a class of expanded clone.

TRBJ2-3 15 TRBD1 once TRBV6-5 CAVKSGQSDGETQYF TGTGCCGTCAAGTCGGGACAGTCCGATGGGGAGACGCAGTATTTT
TRBJ1-1 10 . few TRBV30 CAWSGGGAFF TGTGCCTGGAGCGGCGGTGGAGCTTTCTTT
TRBJ2-3 17 TRBD2 once TRBV29-1 CSVEDLGAGGGTDTQYF TGCAGCGTTGAAGATCTAGGAGCGGGAGGGGGGACAGATACGCAGTATTTT
TRBJ2-5 19 . . TRBV15 CATSRDPRDDRFIKETQYF TGTGCCACCAGCAGAGATCCGAGAGACGACAGGTTTATTAAAGAGACCCAGTACTTC
TRBJ2-2 13 TRBD1 . TRBV6-1 CASRRQGTGELFF TGTGCCAGCAGGCGACAGGGGACCGGGGAGCTGTTTTTT
TRBJ1-2 14 TRBD1 . TRBV28 CASSLATGGLGYTF TGTGCCAGCAGTTTAGCAACAGGGGGCCTTGGCTACACCTTC
TRBJ2-3 17 . . TRBV4-1 CASSQDAPQGVRDTQYF TGCGCCAGCAGCCAAGATGCCCCGCAGGGCGTAAGAGATACGCAGTATTTT
TRBJ2-2 16 TRBD1 medium-sized TRBV2 CASSELGQAGTGELFF TGTGCCAGCAGTGAATTGGGACAGGCGGGCACCGGGGAGCTGTTTTTT
TRBJ2-7 13 TRBD1 . TRBV7-2 CASSHRTGGEQYF TGTGCCAGCAGCCATCGGACAGGCGGGGAGCAGTACTTC
TRBJ2-2 17 TRBD1 few TRBV7-9 CASSPDRGYANTGELFF TGTGCCAGCAGCCCGGACAGGGGGTACGCGAACACCGGGGAGCTGTTTTTT
TRBJ2-2 17 . . TRBV7-2 CASSLATLMEGSGELFF TGTGCCAGCAGCTTAGCGACCCTTATGGAGGGAAGCGGGGAGCTGTTTTTT
TRBJ1-1 14 TRBD1 . TRBV27 CASSQDRENTEAFF TGTGCCAGCAGTCAGGACAGGGAGAACACTGAAGCTTTCTTT
TRBJ2-5 17 TRBD2 . TRBV30 CAWRPLGTSGRVETQYF TGTGCCTGGAGACCACTCGGGACTAGCGGGAGGGTGGAGACCCAGTACTTC
TRBJ1-1 15 TRBD1 once TRBV9 CASSAWGQGYTEAFF TGTGCCAGCAGCGCGTGGGGACAGGGGTACACTGAAGCTTTCTTT
TRBJ2-5 15 . . TRBV11-3 CASSATTEYQETQYF TGTGCCAGCAGCGCTACCACTGAGTACCAAGAGACCCAGTACTTC
TRBJ1-2 13 . few TRBV5-1 CASSPGALMSYTF TGCGCCAGCAGCCCGGGAGCCTTGATGAGCTACACCTTC
TRBJ2-4 14 . . TRBV28 CASSLEQGVDIQYF TGTGCCAGCAGTTTAGAACAGGGTGTGGACATTCAGTACTTC
TRBJ2-3 14 TRBD1 . TRBV6-5 CASSRQGLRDTQYF TGTGCCAGCAGCCGACAGGGGTTAAGAGATACGCAGTATTTT